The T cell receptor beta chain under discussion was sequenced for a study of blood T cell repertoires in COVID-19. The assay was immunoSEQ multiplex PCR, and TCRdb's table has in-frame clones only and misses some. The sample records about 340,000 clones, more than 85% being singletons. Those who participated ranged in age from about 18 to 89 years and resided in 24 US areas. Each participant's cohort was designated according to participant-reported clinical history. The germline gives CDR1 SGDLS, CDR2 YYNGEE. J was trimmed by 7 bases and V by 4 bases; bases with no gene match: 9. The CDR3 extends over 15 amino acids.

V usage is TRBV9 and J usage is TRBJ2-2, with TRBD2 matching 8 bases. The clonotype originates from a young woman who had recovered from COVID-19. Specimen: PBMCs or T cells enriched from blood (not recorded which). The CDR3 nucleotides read TGTGCCAGCAGCATACGGGCGGGGGGCTACGGGGAGCTGTTTTTT. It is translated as CASSIRAGGYGELFF.